This passage covers 18 T cell receptor beta chains from one sample sequenced in a study of OX40 agonist ivuxolimab in advanced cancers. Sequenced by immunoSEQ multiplex PCR; TCRdb stores in-frame clones only, minus some. The sample yields tens of thousands of clones, 80% to 90% seen once. The material was CD4+ or CD8+ T cells sorted from blood, obtained in a trial of the OX40 agonist ivuxolimab. These receptors were collected from an adult with an advanced solid tumor such as melanoma, head and neck, liver or kidney cancer.

The chain is built from TRBV2 and TRBJ2-6; unclear D gene. The V and J ends lost 0 bases and 0 bases respectively, with 6 bases between them. Germline CDR1 reads SNHLY; CDR2 reads FYNNEI. This CDR3 has 16 residues. CDR3 DNA: TGTGCCAGCAGTGAAGCCTGGTCCTCTGGGGCCAACGTCCTGACTTTC. Protein product: CASSEAWSSGANVLTF.

The rearrangement links TRBV7-9 to TRBJ2-1, with TRBD2 identical over 7 bases. The CDR3 has 16 amino acids. The J segment lost 6 bases and the V segment lost 6 bases, leaving 14 bases of the junction unmatched. Germline lookup yields CDR1 SEHNR and CDR2 FQNEAQ (reference sequence). The CDR3 bases are TGTGCCAGCAGGCAGACCGAAGGGACGGGGGGCAATGAGCAGTTCTTC. This translates into CASRQTEGTGGNEQFF.

The chain uses TRBV10-3 and TRBJ1-2; weak D call: TRBD1 (5 bases). Germline V gives CDR1 ENHRY, CDR2 SYGVKD. Trimming cost V 2 bases and J 4 bases, with 14 bases left between them. The CDR3 totals 15 residues. As DNA, the CDR3 is TGTGCCATCAGTGAGGAAGGGGCTCGGGGCTATGGCTACACCTTC. It specifies CAISEEGARGYGYTF.

The chain has TRBV5-1 and TRBJ1-1; D unclear. The ends were cut back, 7 bases at V and 1 base at J, with 5 bases in the middle. The CDR3 has 11 residues. Germline V gene lookup returns CDR1 SGHRS and CDR2 YFSETQ. The CDR3 sequence: CASRQNTEAFF. The CDR3 DNA is TGCGCCAGCCGACAGAACACTGAAGCTTTCTTT. Full variable domain (outside the CDR3, taken from reference TRBV5-1 and TRBJ1-1): KAGVTQTPRYLIKTRGQQVTLSCSPISGHRSVSWYQQTPGQGLQFLFEYFSETQRNKGNFPGRFSGRQFSNSRSEMNVSTLELGDSALYLCASRQNTEAFFGQGTRLTVV.

This chain links TRBV5-1 with TRBJ2-6; D unclear. The germline V gene encodes CDR1 SGHRS and CDR2 YFSETQ. Trimming removed 0 bases at V and 6 bases at J, with 13 bases between. This CDR3 spans 16 amino acids. Here the CDR3 DNA reads TGCGCCAGCAGCTTGGACCCCCCCGAACTGGCCAACGTCCTGACTTTC. Its protein product is CASSLDPPELANVLTF.

V and J are TRBV9 and TRBJ2-3; D is uncertain. CDR1 is SGDLS and CDR2 is YYNGEE in the germline V gene. The V end was cut by 0 bases, the J end by 2 bases, with 22 bases between. This CDR3 is built from 19 residues. The CDR3 DNA reads as TGTGCCAGCAGCGTAGCTACATTCGCGATCACACTTTACACAGATACGCAGTATTTT. Translating gives CASSVATFAITLYTDTQYF.

This clone came up once. This sequence joins TRBV7-8 and TRBJ2-7; 9 positions agree with TRBD1. The CDR3 runs to 13 residues. Germline V lookup: CDR1 SGHVS, CDR2 FQNEAQ. The trim removed 5 bases at V and 7 bases at J, leaving 6 bases unmatched. The CDR3 bases are TGTGCCAGCAGCACACACAGGGGGCGGGAGCAGTACTTC. This encodes CASSTHRGREQYF.

Only a few counts were recorded for this clone. Written as DNA, the CDR3 is TGTGCCAGTCTTCGGGACAGCTCCTATAATTCACCCCTCCACTTT. It yields the protein CASLRDSSYNSPLHF. J is TRBJ1-6 and V is TRBV19; TRBD1 aligns across 7 bases. In germline, CDR1 is LNHDA, CDR2 SQIVND (reference sequence). CDR3 size: 15 residues. V lost 8 bases and J lost 0; bases outside the gene matches: 4.

The chain employs TRBV10-3 and TRBJ2-7, with 8 bases aligning to TRBD1. The germline V gene encodes CDR1 ENHRY and CDR2 SYGVKD. The trim removed 3 bases at V and 6 bases at J, leaving 7 bases unmatched. The CDR3 covers 14 residues. The CDR3 DNA reads as TGTGCCATCAGTGAACCCCGCGACAGGGGCGAGCAGTACTTC. Its translation: CAISEPRDRGEQYF.

The V call is TRBV28, the J call TRBJ1-3; D gene ambiguous. V gave up 7 bases and J gave up 4 bases, with 8 bases separating them. Germline values: CDR1 MDHEN, CDR2 SYDVKM. This CDR3 has 12 amino acids. DNA of the CDR3: TGTGCCAGCATAGCAGTCGGAAACACCATATATTTT. Protein sequence: CASIAVGNTIYF.

The V call is TRBV7-8, the J call TRBJ2-7; weak D call: TRBD2 (6 bases). Trimming shortened V by 6 bases and J by 0 bases, and 21 bases separated the two germline ends. Germline V lookup: CDR1 SGHVS, CDR2 FQNEAQ. CDR3 size: 17 residues. CDR3 coding DNA: TGTGCCAGCAGTTCCAGGTTCGGGACTTCTAGCTCCTACGAGCAGTACTTC. This encodes CASSSRFGTSSSYEQYF.

This chain connects TRBV5-4 to TRBJ1-1; D possibly corresponds to TRBD1 (5 bases). This CDR3 has 14 residues. Germline assignment: CDR1 SGHNT and CDR2 YYREEE (reference sequence). V was shortened by 4 bases and J by 1 base, with 11 bases between the two germline ends. The CDR3 coding sequence is TGTGCCAGCAGCGTGGGAGGGGCGAACACTGAAGCTTTCTTT. The encoded protein is CASSVGGANTEAFF.

The chain is built from TRBV6-7 and TRBJ1-6; tentatively, D is TRBD1 (5 bases). TRBV6-7 is an open reading frame whose function is uncertain. This CDR3 has 17 amino acids. Trimming stripped 2 bases from V and 7 bases from J, with 18 bases between. This chain's CDR3 is CASSYDYTRVGNSPLHF. The DNA of the CDR3 is TGTGCCAGCAGTTACGATTATACCAGGGTAGGGAATTCACCCCTCCACTTT.

The chain couples TRBV9 to TRBJ2-3, with D perhaps TRBD1 (6 bases). The CDR3 has 18 amino acids. Trimming pared 1 base from V and 2 bases from J, leaving 20 bases between. The germline gives CDR1 SGDLS, CDR2 YYNGEE. CDR3 sequence reads: CASSVTQGQASNTDTQYF. The CDR3 DNA reads TGTGCCAGCAGCGTAACCCAGGGGCAAGCGTCAAACACAGATACGCAGTATTTT.

The V and J genes are TRBV7-3 and TRBJ2-5; TRBD1 agrees at 7 bases. CDR3 length: 14 amino acids. From germline, CDR1 is SGHTA and CDR2 FQGTGA. Unmatched junction bases numbered 8, after V lost 5 bases and J lost 5 bases. The CDR3 region has the DNA TGTGCCAGCAGCCAGACAGGGTCCAGGGAGACCCAGTACTTC. Translating it yields CASSQTGSRETQYF.

This clone showed up just once. This chain connects TRBV2 to TRBJ1-1; 7 bases fit TRBD1. V lost 4 bases to trimming and J lost 0 bases; unmatched junction nucleotides: 14. CDR3 length equals 18 residues. Per the germline V gene, CDR1 is SNHLY and CDR2 is FYNNEI. The CDR3 region has the DNA TGTGCCAGCAGTGCTCTCCCGTCGGGACAGCTCATGAACACTGAAGCTTTCTTT. Translated, it gives CASSALPSGQLMNTEAFF.

The rearrangement links TRBV6-1 to TRBJ2-1, with 7 bases matching TRBD2. The CDR3 has 14 amino acids. Germline trimming cut 9 bases from V and 1 base from J; bases unmatched to any gene: 6. Per the germline V gene, CDR1 is MNHNS and CDR2 is SASEGT. The CDR3 sequence is CASTRGFSYNEQFF. In DNA, the CDR3 is TGTGCCAGTACGCGGGGGTTTTCCTACAATGAGCAGTTCTTC.

The chain is built from TRBV2 and TRBJ1-2; D unclear. The length of the CDR3 is 12 residues. The V gene lost 7 bases and the J gene lost 4 bases, with 10 bases spanning the gap. Germline loops: CDR1 SNHLY, CDR2 FYNNEI. Here the CDR3 reads CASIEGGYGYTF. CDR3 in DNA: TGTGCCAGCATAGAGGGTGGCTATGGCTACACCTTC.